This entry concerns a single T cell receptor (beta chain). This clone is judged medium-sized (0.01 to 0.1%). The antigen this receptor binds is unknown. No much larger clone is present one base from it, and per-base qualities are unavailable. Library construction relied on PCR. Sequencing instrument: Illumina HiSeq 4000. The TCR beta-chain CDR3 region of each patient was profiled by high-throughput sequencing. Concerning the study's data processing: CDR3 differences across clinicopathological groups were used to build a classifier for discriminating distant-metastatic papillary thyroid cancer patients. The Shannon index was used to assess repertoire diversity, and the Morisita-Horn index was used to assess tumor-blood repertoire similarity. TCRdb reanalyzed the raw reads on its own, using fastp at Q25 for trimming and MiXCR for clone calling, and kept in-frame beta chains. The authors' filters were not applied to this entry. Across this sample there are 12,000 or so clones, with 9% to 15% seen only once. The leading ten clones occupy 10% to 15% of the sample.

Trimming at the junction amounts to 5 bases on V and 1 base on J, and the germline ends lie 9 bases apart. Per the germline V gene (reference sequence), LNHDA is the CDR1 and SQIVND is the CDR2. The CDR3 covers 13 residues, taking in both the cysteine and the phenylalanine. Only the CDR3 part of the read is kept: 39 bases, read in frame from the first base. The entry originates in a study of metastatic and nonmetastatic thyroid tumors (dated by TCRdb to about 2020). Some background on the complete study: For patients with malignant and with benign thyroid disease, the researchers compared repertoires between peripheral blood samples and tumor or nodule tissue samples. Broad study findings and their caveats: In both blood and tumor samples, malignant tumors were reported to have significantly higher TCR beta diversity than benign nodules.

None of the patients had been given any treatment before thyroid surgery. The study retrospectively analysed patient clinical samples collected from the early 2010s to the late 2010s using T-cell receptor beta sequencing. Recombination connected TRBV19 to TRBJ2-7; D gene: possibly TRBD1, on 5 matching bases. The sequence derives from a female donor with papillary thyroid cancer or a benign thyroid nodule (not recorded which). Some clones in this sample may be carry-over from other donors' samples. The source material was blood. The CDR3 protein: CASSAGLSYEQYF. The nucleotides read TGTGCCAGTAGTGCAGGGCTATCCTACGAGCAGTACTTC.